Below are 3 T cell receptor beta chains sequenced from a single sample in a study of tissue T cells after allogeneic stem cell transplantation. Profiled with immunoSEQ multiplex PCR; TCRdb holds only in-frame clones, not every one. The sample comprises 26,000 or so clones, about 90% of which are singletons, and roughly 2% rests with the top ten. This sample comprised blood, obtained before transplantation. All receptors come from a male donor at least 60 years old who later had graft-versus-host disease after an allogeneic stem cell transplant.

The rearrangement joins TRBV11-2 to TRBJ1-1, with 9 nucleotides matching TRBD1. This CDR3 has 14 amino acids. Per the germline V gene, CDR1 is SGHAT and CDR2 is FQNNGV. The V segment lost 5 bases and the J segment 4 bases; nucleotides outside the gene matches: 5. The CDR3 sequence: CASSDDRGSTEAFF. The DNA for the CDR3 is TGTGCCAGCAGCGACGACAGGGGGAGCACTGAAGCTTTCTTT.

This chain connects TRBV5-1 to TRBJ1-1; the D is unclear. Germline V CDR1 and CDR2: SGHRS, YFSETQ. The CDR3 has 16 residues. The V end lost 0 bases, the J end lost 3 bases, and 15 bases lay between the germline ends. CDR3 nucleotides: TGCGCCAGCAGCTTGGAATTCGGCGCGCGGGACACTGAAGCTTTCTTT. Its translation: CASSLEFGARDTEAFF.

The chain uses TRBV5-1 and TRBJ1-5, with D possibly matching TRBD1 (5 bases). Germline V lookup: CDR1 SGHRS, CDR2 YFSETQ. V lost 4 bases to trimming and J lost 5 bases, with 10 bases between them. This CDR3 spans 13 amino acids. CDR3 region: CASSPSGDQPQHF. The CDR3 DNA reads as TGCGCCAGCAGCCCGTCGGGGGATCAGCCCCAGCATTTT.